This TCR beta chain was captured in a study of T cell changes during pregnancy in multiple sclerosis. Method: immunoSEQ multiplex PCR; TCRdb's copy keeps in-frame clones and lacks some. The table lists roughly 30,000 clones, approximately 91% of them singletons. Germline values: CDR1 ENHRY, CDR2 SYGVKD. V lost 5 bases to trimming and J lost 3 bases; unmatched junction nucleotides: 1. There are 14 residues in the CDR3. Material: CD8+ T cells from peripheral blood mononuclear cells, obtained before pregnancy. The source of this sequence is a female donor with multiple sclerosis, enrolled in a pregnancy study. This chain uses TRBV10-3 with TRBJ2-1; 10 positions agree with TRBD2. CDR3 region: CAISSSGGYNEQFF. CDR3 bases: TGTGCCATCAGTTCTAGCGGGGGCTACAATGAGCAGTTCTTC.